This T cell receptor (beta chain) was recorded in a study of T cell responses to AZD1222 COVID-19 vaccine. General observations from the study: Donors were largely white British and mainly female; clonal diversity was possibly underestimated. Across spike, vaccine-associated CD4 TCRs were found, dominant at 160-218 and 743-854.

TCRdb's table, derived via immunoSEQ multiplex PCR, lists solely in-frame clones and lacks some. The top ten hold around 7.5% of the sample, which has over 100,000 clones, about nine tenths seen once. To note about this clone: Its specificity is not known.

CDR1 and CDR2 from the germline V gene are MNHEY and SVGAGI. The CDR3 sequence is 16 residues long. The V end lost 0 bases, the J end lost 5 bases, and 11 bases lay between the germline ends. The specimen comprised peripheral blood, sampled on day 0 of AZD1222 vaccination. The sequence was collected from an adult in good health. The chain is built from TRBV6-5 and TRBJ1-6; D gene uncertain. CDR3 sequence (DNA): TGTGCCAGCAGTTACTCGCTCCCACGGGATAATTCACCCCTCCACTTT. Translation: CASSYSLPRDNSPLHF.